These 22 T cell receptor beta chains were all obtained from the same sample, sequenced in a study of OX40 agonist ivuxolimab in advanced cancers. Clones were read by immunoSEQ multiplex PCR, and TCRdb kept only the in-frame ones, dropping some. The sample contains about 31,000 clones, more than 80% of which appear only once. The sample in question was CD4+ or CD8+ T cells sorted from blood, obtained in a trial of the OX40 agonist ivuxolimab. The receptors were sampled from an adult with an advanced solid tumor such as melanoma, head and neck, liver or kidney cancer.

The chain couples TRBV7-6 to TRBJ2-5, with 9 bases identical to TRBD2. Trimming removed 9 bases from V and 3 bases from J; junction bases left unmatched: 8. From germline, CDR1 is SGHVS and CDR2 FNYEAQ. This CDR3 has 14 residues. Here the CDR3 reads CASEGRGGKETQYF. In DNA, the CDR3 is TGTGCCAGTGAAGGGCGGGGGGGCAAAGAGACCCAGTACTTC.

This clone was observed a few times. CDR3 sequence reads: CASRHDSSQETQYF. The CDR3 bases are TGTGCCAGCAGGCATGACAGCTCTCAAGAGACCCAGTACTTC. V and J are TRBV2 and TRBJ2-5; D might be TRBD1 (5 bases). With 6 bases removed from V and 2 bases from J, the gap between germline ends came to 13 bases. The length of the CDR3 is 14 residues. Germline V gives CDR1 SNHLY, CDR2 FYNNEI.

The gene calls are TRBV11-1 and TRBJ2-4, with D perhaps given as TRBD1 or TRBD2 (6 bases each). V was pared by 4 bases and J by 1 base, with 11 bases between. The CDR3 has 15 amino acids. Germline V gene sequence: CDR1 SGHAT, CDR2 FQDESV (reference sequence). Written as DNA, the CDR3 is TGTGCCAGCAGCTCCCTAGGGGGGGCCAAAAACATTCAGTACTTC. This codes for CASSSLGGAKNIQYF.

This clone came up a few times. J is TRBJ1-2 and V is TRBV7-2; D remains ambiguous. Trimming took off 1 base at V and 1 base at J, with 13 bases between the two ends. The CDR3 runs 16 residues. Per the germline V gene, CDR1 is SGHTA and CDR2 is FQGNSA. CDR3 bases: TGTGCCAGCAGCTTAGGTAGTGGCAAGATTAACTATGGCTACACCTTC. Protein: CASSLGSGKINYGYTF.

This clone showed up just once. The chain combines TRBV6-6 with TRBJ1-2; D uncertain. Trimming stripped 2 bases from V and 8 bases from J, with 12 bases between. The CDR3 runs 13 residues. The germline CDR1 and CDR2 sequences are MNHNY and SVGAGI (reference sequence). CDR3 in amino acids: CASSYLDSGGYTF. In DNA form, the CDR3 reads TGTGCCAGCAGTTACCTAGACTCTGGAGGCTACACCTTC.

CDR3 protein: CASSLQGVGSPLHF. The CDR3 DNA reads TGTGCCAGCAGCCTACAGGGGGTTGGTTCACCCCTCCACTTT. V gene TRBV7-9 combines with J gene TRBJ1-6, with 8 bases aligning to TRBD1. Germline assignment: CDR1 SEHNR and CDR2 FQNEAQ (reference sequence). The V and J ends lost 5 bases and 9 bases, in that order; junction bases with no gene match: 6. CDR3 length: 14 residues.

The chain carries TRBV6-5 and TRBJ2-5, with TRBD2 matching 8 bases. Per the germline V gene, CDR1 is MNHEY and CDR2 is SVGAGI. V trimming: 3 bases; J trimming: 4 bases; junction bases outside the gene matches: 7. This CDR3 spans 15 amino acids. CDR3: CASSYREGPGETQYF. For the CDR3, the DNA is TGTGCCAGCAGTTATCGGGAGGGCCCGGGAGAGACCCAGTACTTC.

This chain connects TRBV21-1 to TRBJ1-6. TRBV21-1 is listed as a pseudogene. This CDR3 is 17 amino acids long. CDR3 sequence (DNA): TGTGCCAGCAGCAAAGCCTCAGGGAGCTCCTATAATTCACCCCTCCACTTT. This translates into CASSKASGSSYNSPLHF.

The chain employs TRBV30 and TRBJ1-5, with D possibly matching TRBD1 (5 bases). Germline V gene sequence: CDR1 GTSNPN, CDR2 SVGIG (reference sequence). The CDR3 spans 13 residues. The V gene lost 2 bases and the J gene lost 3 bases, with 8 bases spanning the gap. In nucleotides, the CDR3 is TGTGCCTGGAGTCCAGGGTCCAATCAGCCCCAGCATTTT. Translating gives CAWSPGSNQPQHF.

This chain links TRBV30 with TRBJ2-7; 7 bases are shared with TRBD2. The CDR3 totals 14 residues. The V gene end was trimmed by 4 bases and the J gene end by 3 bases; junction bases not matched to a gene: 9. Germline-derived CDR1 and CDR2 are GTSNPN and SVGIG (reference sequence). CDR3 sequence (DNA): TGTGCCTGGACCGGGACTAACGGTCACTACGAGCAGTACTTC. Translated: CAWTGTNGHYEQYF.

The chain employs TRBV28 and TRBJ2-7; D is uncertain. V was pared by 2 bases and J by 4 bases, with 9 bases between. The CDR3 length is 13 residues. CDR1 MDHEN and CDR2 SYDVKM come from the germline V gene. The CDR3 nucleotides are TGTGCCAGCAGTTTACCCCACATTTACGAGCAGTACTTC. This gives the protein CASSLPHIYEQYF.

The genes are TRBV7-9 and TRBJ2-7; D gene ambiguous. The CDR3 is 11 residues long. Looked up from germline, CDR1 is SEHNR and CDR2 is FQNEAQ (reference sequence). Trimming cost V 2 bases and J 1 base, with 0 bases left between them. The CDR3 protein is CASSLSYEQYF. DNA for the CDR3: TGTGCCAGCAGCTTATCCTACGAGCAGTACTTC.

CDR3 sequence reads: CASSPLRVGVEKLFF. DNA for the CDR3: TGTGCCAGCAGCCCGCTCAGAGTAGGAGTAGAAAAACTGTTTTTT. The genes are TRBV7-8 and TRBJ1-4, with D hard to call. Germline V gene sequence: CDR1 SGHVS, CDR2 FQNEAQ. The CDR3 length is 15 residues. V was shortened by 5 bases and J by 8 bases, with 18 bases between the two germline ends. Combining the CDR3 with reference TRBV7-8 and TRBJ1-4 gives the whole variable domain GAGVSQSPRYKVAKRGQDVALRCDPISGHVSLFWYQQALGQGPEFLTYFQNEAQLDKSGLPSDRFFAERPEGSVSTLKIQRTQQEDSAVYLCASSPLRVGVEKLFFGSGTQLSVL.

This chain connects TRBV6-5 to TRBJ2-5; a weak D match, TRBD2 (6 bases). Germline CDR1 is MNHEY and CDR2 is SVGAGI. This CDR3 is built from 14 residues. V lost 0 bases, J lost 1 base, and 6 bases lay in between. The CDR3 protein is CASSYSGGQETQYF. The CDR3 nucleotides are TGTGCCAGCAGTTACTCCGGGGGCCAAGAGACCCAGTACTTC.

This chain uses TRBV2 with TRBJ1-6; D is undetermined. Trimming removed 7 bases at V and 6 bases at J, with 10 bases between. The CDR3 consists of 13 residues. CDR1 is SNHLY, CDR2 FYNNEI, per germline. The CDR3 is CASKEQSNSPLHF. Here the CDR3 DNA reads TGTGCCAGCAAGGAACAGTCTAATTCACCCCTCCACTTT.

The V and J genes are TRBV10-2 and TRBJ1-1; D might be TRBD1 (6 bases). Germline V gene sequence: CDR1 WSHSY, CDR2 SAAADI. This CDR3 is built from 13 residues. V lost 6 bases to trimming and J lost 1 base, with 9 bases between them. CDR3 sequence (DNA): TGCGCCAGCAGGTACAGGGAGAACACTGAAGCTTTCTTT. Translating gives CASRYRENTEAFF.

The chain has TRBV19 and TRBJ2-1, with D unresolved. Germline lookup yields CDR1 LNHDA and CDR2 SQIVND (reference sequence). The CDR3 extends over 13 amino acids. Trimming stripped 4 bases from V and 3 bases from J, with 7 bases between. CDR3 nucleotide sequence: TGTGCCAGTAGTAACAGACTCTACAATGAGCAGTTCTTC. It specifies CASSNRLYNEQFF. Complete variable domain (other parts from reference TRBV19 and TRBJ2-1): DGGITQSPKYLFRKEGQNVTLSCEQNLNHDAMYWYRQDPGQGLRLIYYSQIVNDFQKGDIAEGYSVSREKKESFPLTVTSAQKNPTAFYLCASSNRLYNEQFFGPGTRLTVL.

CDR3 nucleotides: TGTGCCAGCAGCTCCTGGGGGTCTGGGGCCAACGTCCTGACTTTC. Translating it yields CASSSWGSGANVLTF. The rearrangement uses TRBV7-2 and TRBJ2-6, with D perhaps given as TRBD1 or TRBD2 (5 bases each). V was pared by 4 bases and J by 1 base, with 8 bases between. CDR3 length: 15 residues. Germline assignment: CDR1 SGHTA and CDR2 FQGNSA.

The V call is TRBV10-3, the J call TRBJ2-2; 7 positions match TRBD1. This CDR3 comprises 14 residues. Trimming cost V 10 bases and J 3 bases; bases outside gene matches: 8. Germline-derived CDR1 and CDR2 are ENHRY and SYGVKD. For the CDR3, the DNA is TGTGCCACCGGGGACAGCTTTTACACCGGGGAGCTGTTTTTT. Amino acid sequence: CATGDSFYTGELFF.

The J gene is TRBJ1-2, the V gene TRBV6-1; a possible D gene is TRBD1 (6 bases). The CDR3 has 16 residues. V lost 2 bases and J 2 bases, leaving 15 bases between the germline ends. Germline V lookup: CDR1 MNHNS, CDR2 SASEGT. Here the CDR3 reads CASSEPFTGLNYGYTF. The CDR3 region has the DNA TGTGCCAGCAGTGAACCCTTTACAGGGCTAAACTATGGCTACACCTTC.

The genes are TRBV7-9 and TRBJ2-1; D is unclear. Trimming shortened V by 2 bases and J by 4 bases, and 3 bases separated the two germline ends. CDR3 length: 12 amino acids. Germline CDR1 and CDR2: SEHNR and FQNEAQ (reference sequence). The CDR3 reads CASSLRYNEQFF. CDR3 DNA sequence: TGTGCCAGCAGCTTACGGTACAATGAGCAGTTCTTC.

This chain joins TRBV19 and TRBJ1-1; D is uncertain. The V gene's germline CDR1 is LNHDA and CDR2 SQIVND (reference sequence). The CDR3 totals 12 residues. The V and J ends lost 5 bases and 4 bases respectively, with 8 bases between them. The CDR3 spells CASSRSPTEAFF. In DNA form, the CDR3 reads TGTGCCAGTAGTCGCAGTCCCACTGAAGCTTTCTTT.